Below, 12 T cell receptor beta chains from the same sample are listed, as sequenced in a study of brain T cells in children with intractable seizures. Clones were sequenced by immunoSEQ multiplex PCR, and TCRdb holds only the in-frame ones, with some missing. The profile shows about 340,000 clones, over 85% of them singletons. Stated time point: blood from clinic visit 5 months post-surgery; TSC patient then seizure free. The sample was peripheral blood, taken around 5 months after surgery. The source of these receptors is a boy under two years old with tuberous sclerosis and intractable seizures.

The chain recombines TRBV7-8 with TRBJ2-1; 7 nucleotides agree with TRBD1. The V gene end was trimmed by 4 bases and the J gene end by 10 bases; junction bases not matched to a gene: 7. Germline V gives CDR1 SGHVS, CDR2 FQNEAQ. This CDR3 comprises 13 residues. The CDR3 region is CASSSERTGEQFF. CDR3 nucleotide sequence: TGTGCCAGCAGCTCAGAGAGGACAGGAGAGCAGTTCTTC.

J is TRBJ1-4 and V is TRBV7-9; 8 bases match TRBD1. CDR1 is SEHNR and CDR2 is FQNEAQ in the germline V gene (reference sequence). This CDR3 contains 15 residues. V gave up 5 bases and J gave up 1 base; unmatched junction bases: 3. In nucleotides, the CDR3 is TGTGCCAGCAGCCTTACAGGGGGAACTAATGAAAAACTGTTTTTT. It encodes CASSLTGGTNEKLFF.

CDR3 sequence (DNA): TGTGCCAGCAGCCCAGGGGCGGGAGGGCCCACAGATACGCAGTATTTT. It encodes CASSPGAGGPTDTQYF. This rearrangement joins TRBV7-3 to TRBJ2-3, with 9 bases identical to TRBD2. Germline V CDR1 and CDR2: SGHTA, FQGTGA. J was trimmed by 2 bases and V by 5 bases; bases with no gene match: 8. The CDR3 extends over 16 amino acids. Based on the CDR3 plus reference TRBV7-3 and TRBJ2-3, the full variable domain is GAGVSQTPSNKVTEKGKYVELRCDPISGHTALYWYRQSLGQGPEFLIYFQGTGAADDSGLPNDRFFAVRPEGSVSTLKIQRTERGDSAVYLCASSPGAGGPTDTQYFGPGTRLTVL.

This rearrangement joins TRBV6-5 to TRBJ2-5; a possible D gene is TRBD1 (5 bases). Trimming left V 6 bases short and J 1 base short, with 9 bases between. From germline, CDR1 is MNHEY and CDR2 SVGAGI. The CDR3 spans 13 residues. The CDR3 nucleotides read TGTGCCAGCAGGAGACAGCCCCAAGAGACCCAGTACTTC. Translated, it gives CASRRQPQETQYF.

The chain links TRBV11-2 to TRBJ1-1; TRBD1 is a possible D gene (5 bases). Trimming removed 5 bases at V and 9 bases at J, with 13 bases between. Germline assignment: CDR1 SGHAT and CDR2 FQNNGV. This CDR3 has 12 amino acids. This CDR3 is CASSPGQIKAFF. CDR3 DNA: TGTGCCAGCAGCCCGGGGCAGATCAAAGCTTTCTTT. The full variable domain, in which reference TRBV11-2 and TRBJ1-1 provide the parts outside the CDR3, is EAGVAQSPRYKIIEKRQSVAFWCNPISGHATLYWYQQILGQGPKLLIQFQNNGVVDDSQLPKDRFSAERLKGVDSTLKIQPAKLEDSAVYLCASSPGQIKAFFGQGTRLTVV.

V gene TRBV27 combines with J gene TRBJ2-4, with TRBD1 identical over 8 bases. This CDR3 has 18 amino acids. Germline V gives CDR1 MNHEY, CDR2 SMNVEV (reference sequence). J lost 8 bases, V lost 7 bases, and 22 bases had no gene match. CDR3 sequence (DNA): TGTGCCAGCACCCCCCTTCCTGGACAGGGCCCCCAGGGTGACATTCAGTACTTC. Its protein is CASTPLPGQGPQGDIQYF.

The rearrangement uses TRBV21-1 and TRBJ1-2; the table's D call, TRBD1, was not checked against the DNA. TRBV21-1 is a known pseudogene. The CDR3 covers 13 residues. The chain's CDR3 is CASSKGQNYGYTF. DNA of the CDR3: TGTGCCAGCAGCAAAGGACAAAACTATGGCTACACCTTC.

The CDR3 protein is CAAAADGYTF. The CDR3 coding sequence is TGTGCCGCCGCAGCCGATGGCTACACCTTC. The chain recombines TRBV7-9 with TRBJ1-2; D gene ambiguous. Looked up from germline, CDR1 is SEHNR and CDR2 is FQNEAQ (reference sequence). This CDR3 has 10 residues. Trimming pared 11 bases from V and 6 bases from J, leaving 10 bases between.

This chain uses TRBV4-2 with TRBJ1-6; D may be TRBD1 (5 bases). V lost 4 bases, J lost 15 bases, and 13 bases lay in between. CDR1 LGHNA and CDR2 YNFKEQ come from the germline V gene. The CDR3 loop spans 12 amino acids. This chain's CDR3 is CASSPDRVNLHF. The DNA of the CDR3 is TGTGCCAGCAGCCCCGACAGAGTGAACCTCCACTTT.

The rearrangement uses TRBV12-3 or TRBV12-4 and TRBJ2-1; 7 nucleotides agree with TRBD2. The CDR3 covers 13 residues. After removal of 5 bases from V and 8 bases from J, the junction contained 6 bases not matched to a gene. CDR3 nucleotides: TGTGCCAGCAGTCTGACTAGCATGCATGAGCAGTTCTTC. It specifies CASSLTSMHEQFF.

V is TRBV6-5 and J is TRBJ2-7; 10 nucleotides agree with TRBD1. This CDR3 region has 14 residues. Germline CDR1 reads MNHEY; CDR2 reads SVGAGI. V gave up 2 bases and J gave up 2 bases; unmatched junction bases: 0. CDR3 nucleotide sequence: TGTGCCAGCAGTTACGGGACAGGGGCCTACGAGCAGTACTTC. Translated: CASSYGTGAYEQYF.

The chain joins TRBV7-9 to TRBJ2-3; D is unclear. Trimming stripped 2 bases from V and 6 bases from J, with 6 bases between. In germline, CDR1 is SEHNR, CDR2 FQNEAQ (reference sequence). This CDR3 is built from 12 residues. The CDR3 here is CASSLLGDTQYF. For the CDR3, the DNA is TGTGCCAGCAGCTTATTAGGGGATACGCAGTATTTT.